Following are 17 T cell receptor beta chains from one sample sequenced in a study of tumor-infiltrating lymphocytes in primary liver carcinoma (dated 2017 in TCRdb). Instrument on record: Illumina HiSeq 2500. TCRbeta-specific cDNA was reverse-transcribed from 500 to 550 ng total RNA using a constant-region primer and ProtoScript II reverse transcriptase. The TCRbeta libraries were prepared through three rounds of nested multiplex PCR following a slightly modified ARM-PCR procedure. Multiplex TRBV1-TRBV30 forward primers and a Cbeta reverse primer were used in the first two PCR rounds, each of which was run for around 10 cycles. The public reads were run again by TCRdb, first through fastp at Q25 and then through MiXCR, and only productive beta chains were kept. Merged by CDR3 protein, the rows form single entries marked with the most common genes and DNA. The sample data list fewer than 40,000 distinct CDR3 sequences, and approximately 71% of these were observed just once. The ten largest clones represent about 30% of the sample.

Total RNA and DNA were co-extracted without cell sorting from roughly 20-30 mg of bulk tissue using the AllPrep DNA/RNA mini kit. Sample: liver tumor tissue from sampling region 3. Read against the paper, the sample's cell subset or site label means: tumor region T3, left-lateral pole. The source is a woman aged 25 to 45 with primary liver carcinoma and hepatitis B virus infection.

This clonotype has just a few counts. A much larger clone lies one base from this, so it may be a read error. V gene TRBV4-3 combines with J gene TRBJ2-3; D may be TRBD2 (5 bases). Germline V gene lookup returns CDR1 LGHNA and CDR2 YSLEER. The length of the CDR3 is 17 residues. With 4 bases removed from V and 7 bases from J, the gap between germline ends came to 24 bases. CDR3 residues: CASSPRAGERAGNTQYF. The DNA of the CDR3 is TGCGCCAGCAGCCCCCGGGCGGGCGAGAGGGCGGGTAATACGCAGTATTTT.

In regard to this clonotype: This may come from a read error, since a much larger clone is one base off. The chain uses TRBV11-2 and TRBJ1-1, with a weak D call TRBD1 (5 bases). The V gene's germline CDR1 is SGHAT and CDR2 FQNNGV. V lost 11 bases, J lost 6 bases, and 16 bases lay in between. This CDR3 spans 12 amino acids. The CDR3 loop is CAGNSKQAEAFF. DNA for the CDR3: TGTGCCGGCAACTCTAAACAGGCTGAAGCTTTCTTT.

With regard to this clonotype: Lacking the conserved final phenylalanine or tryptophan, this CDR3 likely reflects a read error. This chain joins TRBV29-1 and TRBJ1-2; D possibly corresponds to TRBD1 (5 bases). Between the trimmed V and J ends, which lost 3 bases and 4 bases, there was a span of 9 bases. CDR1 SQVTM and CDR2 ANQGSEA come from the germline V gene. The CDR3 has 12 amino acids. This chain's CDR3 is CSVEDRGYGYTY. Written as DNA, the CDR3 is TGCAGCGTTGAGGATAGGGGCTATGGCTACACCTAC.

This clonotype was detected a few times. This may come from a read error, since a much larger clone is one base off. No conserved phenylalanine or tryptophan is present at the end of the CDR3, so a read error is the likely explanation. This sequence joins TRBV11-2 and TRBJ2-1; 12 nucleotides agree with TRBD2. V lost 7 bases to trimming and J lost 10 bases; unmatched junction nucleotides: 5. The CDR3 runs to 13 residues. CDR1 and CDR2 (germline): SGHAT, FQNNGV. CDR3 protein: CASTWTSGAEQFL. Written as DNA, the CDR3 is TGTGCCAGCACCTGGACTAGCGGGGCAGAGCAGTTCCTC.

The V and J genes are TRBV4-3 and TRBJ2-3, with a tentative D call TRBD1 (6 bases). The J call is in doubt because the DNA end fits TRBJ1-5 better. CDR3 length: 18 residues. Germline assignment: CDR1 LGHNA and CDR2 YSLEER. The CDR3 region is CASSQDAGTHIPTDTQHF. Here the CDR3 DNA reads TGCGCCAGCAGCCAAGATGCAGGGACACATATACCCACAGATACGCAGCATTTT.

The V gene is TRBV11-3, the J gene TRBJ2-7; tentative D call: TRBD1 (5 bases). V lost 5 bases and J 3 bases, leaving 17 bases between the germline ends. CDR1 and CDR2 from the germline V gene are SGHNT and YENEEA. The CDR3 spans 15 residues. The CDR3 spells CASSLWTRGNYEQYF. CDR3 in DNA: TGTGCCAGCAGCCTCTGGACAAGGGGCAACTACGAGCAGTACTTC.

This clonotype turned up a few times. The CDR3 ends on some other residue instead of the conserved phenylalanine or tryptophan, so this is likely a read error. The chain uses TRBV6-5 and TRBJ2-1; D is unclear. The CDR3 sequence is 14 residues long. The germline CDR1 and CDR2 sequences are MNHEY and SVGAGI. DNA for the CDR3: TGTGCCAGCAGCCGTTTAGAAGCTGGCAATGTGCAGTTCTTA. Translation: CASSRLEAGNVQFL.

The rearrangement links TRBV11-1 to TRBJ2-2; tentative D call: TRBD2 (6 bases). The CDR3 spans 16 residues. V was clipped by 11 bases and J by 1 base, with 20 bases between them. Per germline, CDR1 SGHAT and CDR2 FQDESV (reference sequence). The CDR3 loop reads CAASLVGGMNTGELFF. DNA of the CDR3: TGTGCCGCCAGCTTAGTGGGGGGTATGAACACCGGGGAGCTGTTTTTT. Using reference TRBV11-1 and TRBJ2-2 for the parts outside the CDR3, the full variable domain is EAEVAQSPRYKITEKSQAVAFWCDPISGHATLYWYRQILGQGPELLVQFQDESVVDDSQLPKDRFSAERLKGVDSTLKIQPAELGDSAMYLCAASLVGGMNTGELFFGEGSRLTVL.

Of note for this clonotype: A much larger clone lies a single base off, so this may be a read error. The chain combines TRBV11-2 with TRBJ2-1, with 8 bases that match TRBD2. From germline, CDR1 is SGHAT and CDR2 FQNNGV. The CDR3 loop spans 15 amino acids. Written as DNA, the CDR3 is TGTGCCAGCAGCTCAGGACTAGCTGTCTACAATGAGCAGTCCTTC. Protein: CASSSGLAVYNEQSF.

To note about this clonotype: One end of the junction does not line up with germline, which may come from a read error. This sequence joins TRBV6-6 and TRBJ1-1, with no clear D. Germline-derived CDR1 and CDR2 are MNHNY and SVGAGI (reference sequence). CDR3 length: 14 residues. The CDR3 sequence: CTRGPAARNTEAFF. The DNA for the CDR3 is TGTACCAGAGGTCCGGCGGCACGCAACACTGAAGCTTTCTTT.

Worth noting for this clonotype: One end of the junction is discordant with germline, which a read error may explain. The V gene is TRBV4-3, the J gene TRBJ2-3; 9 bases are shared with TRBD2. This CDR3 has 17 amino acids. Germline CDR1 LGHNA, CDR2 YSLEER. The CDR3 nucleotides are TGTGCCAGCAACCAGGACGGGGCGGGAGGGTTCACAGATACGCAGTATTTT. Translated: CASNQDGAGGFTDTQYF.

A word on this clonotype: At one of its ends the junction is not consistent with the germline gene, which may arise from a read error. The V gene is TRBV7-8, the J gene TRBJ2-1, with 11 bases matching TRBD2. Germline lookup yields CDR1 SGHVS and CDR2 FQNEAQ. The CDR3 is 16 amino acids. The CDR3 reads CTSSIIPGLADNEQFF. CDR3 in DNA: TGTACCAGCAGCATAATCCCGGGACTAGCGGACAATGAGCAGTTCTTC.

This clonotype was recorded once. One base away lies a much larger clone, so this may be a sequencing read error. This chain uses TRBV11-3 with TRBJ1-2, with unresolved D. The CDR3 is 15 amino acids. Germline CDR1 is SGHNT and CDR2 is YENEEA. The DNA of the CDR3 is TGTGCCAGCAGCTCGCACGGGGTTCCCGACTATGACTACACCTTC. Amino acid sequence: CASSSHGVPDYDYTF.

With respect to this clonotype: Because the CDR3 is missing its conserved closing phenylalanine or tryptophan, this is likely a read error. The limits of the CDR3 on the DNA are not certain, so only TCRdb's listed CDR3 is given. The chain recombines TRBV11-2 with TRBJ2-5. The CDR3 spans 11 residues, counting both ends. Germline assignment: CDR1 SGHAT and CDR2 FQNNGV. The CDR3: CASSQSETQCS.

This rearrangement joins TRBV4-1 to TRBJ2-3; D is perhaps TRBD2 (5 bases). Trimming took 10 bases from V and 4 from J, leaving 30 bases between them. CDR3 length equals 18 residues. Germline values: CDR1 MGHRA, CDR2 YSYEKL. The CDR3 protein is CANTQLGMVAEDSDTQYF. The CDR3 nucleotides read TGCGCCAACACCCAACTAGGCATGGTAGCTGAAGACTCAGATACGCAGTATTTT.

On this clonotype itself: A much larger clone is a single base away; this may be a read error. The J gene is TRBJ1-2, the V gene TRBV20-1, with D possibly TRBD1 on 5 matching bases. The germline V gene encodes CDR1 DFQATT and CDR2 SNEGSKA (reference sequence). The CDR3 is 14 residues long. The DNA for the CDR3 is TGCAGTGCTAGAGATGACAGTAACAAGGATGGCAACACCTTC. Translation gives CSARDDSNKDGNTF.

The genes are TRBV7-9 and TRBJ2-3; 11 nucleotides line up with TRBD2. The CDR3 runs 15 residues. Germline CDR1 is SEHNR and CDR2 is FQNEAQ (reference sequence). With 5 bases clipped from V and 8 bases from J, the junction kept 9 bases outside the gene matches. CDR3: CASSKLAGVHGTQYF. CDR3 DNA sequence: TGTGCCAGCAGCAAACTAGCGGGAGTACATGGTACGCAGTATTTT.